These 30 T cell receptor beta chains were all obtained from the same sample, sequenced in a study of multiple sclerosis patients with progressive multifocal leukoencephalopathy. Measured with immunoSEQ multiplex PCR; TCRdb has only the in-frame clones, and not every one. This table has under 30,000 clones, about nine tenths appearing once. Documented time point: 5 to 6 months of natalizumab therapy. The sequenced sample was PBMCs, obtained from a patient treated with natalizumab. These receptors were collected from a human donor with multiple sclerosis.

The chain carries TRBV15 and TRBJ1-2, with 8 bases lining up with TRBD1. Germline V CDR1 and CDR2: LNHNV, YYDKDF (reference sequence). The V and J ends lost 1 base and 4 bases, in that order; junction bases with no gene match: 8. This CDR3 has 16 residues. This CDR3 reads CATSRGAGGDSYGYTF. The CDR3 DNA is TGTGCCACCAGCAGAGGGGCAGGGGGCGATAGCTATGGCTACACCTTC. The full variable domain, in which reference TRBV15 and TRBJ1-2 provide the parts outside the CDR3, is DAMVIQNPRYQVTQFGKPVTLSCSQTLNHNVMYWYQQKSSQAPKLLFHYYDKDFNNEADTPDNFQSRRPNTSFCFLDIRSPGLGDTAMYLCATSRGAGGDSYGYTFGSGTRLTVV.

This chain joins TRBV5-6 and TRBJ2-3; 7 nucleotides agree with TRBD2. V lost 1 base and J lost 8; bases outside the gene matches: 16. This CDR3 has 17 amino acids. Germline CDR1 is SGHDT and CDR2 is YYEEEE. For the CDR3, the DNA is TGTGCCAGCAGCTTGTATCGGGCGGGAGTAGAGGTTGTTACGCAGTATTTT. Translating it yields CASSLYRAGVEVVTQYF. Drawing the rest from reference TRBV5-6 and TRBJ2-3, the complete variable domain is DAGVTQSPTHLIKTRGQQVTLRCSPKSGHDTVSWYQQALGQGPQFIFQYYEEEERQRGNFPDRFSGHQFPNYSSELNVNALLLGDSALYLCASSLYRAGVEVVTQYFGPGTRLTVL.

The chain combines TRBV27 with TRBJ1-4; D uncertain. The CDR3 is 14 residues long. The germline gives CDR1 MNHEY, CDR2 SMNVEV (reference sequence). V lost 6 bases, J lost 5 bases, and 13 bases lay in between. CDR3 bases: TGTGCCAGCAGCTTTAGTGGAGCAAATGAAAAACTGTTTTTT. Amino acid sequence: CASSFSGANEKLFF.

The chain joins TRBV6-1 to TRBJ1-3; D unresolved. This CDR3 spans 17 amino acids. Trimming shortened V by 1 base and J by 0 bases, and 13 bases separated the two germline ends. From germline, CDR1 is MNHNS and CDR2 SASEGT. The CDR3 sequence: CASSEDSTAYSGNTIYF. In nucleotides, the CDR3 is TGTGCCAGCAGTGAAGACTCGACGGCATACTCTGGAAACACCATATATTTT.

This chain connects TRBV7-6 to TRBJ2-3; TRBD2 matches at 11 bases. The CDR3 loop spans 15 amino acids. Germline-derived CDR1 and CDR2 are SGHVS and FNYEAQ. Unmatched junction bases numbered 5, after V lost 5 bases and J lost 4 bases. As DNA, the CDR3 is TGTGCCAGCAGCAAACTAGCGGGAGAAGCAGATACGCAGTATTTT. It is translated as CASSKLAGEADTQYF. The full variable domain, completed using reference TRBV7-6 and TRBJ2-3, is GAGVSQSPRYKVTKRGQDVALRCDPISGHVSLYWYRQALGQGPEFLTYFNYEAQQDKSGLPNDRFSAERPEGSISTLTIQRTEQRDSAMYRCASSKLAGEADTQYFGPGTRLTVL.

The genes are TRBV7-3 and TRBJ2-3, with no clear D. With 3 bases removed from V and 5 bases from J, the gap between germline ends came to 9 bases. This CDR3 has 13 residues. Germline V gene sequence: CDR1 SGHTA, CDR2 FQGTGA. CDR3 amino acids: CASSLTLGDTQYF. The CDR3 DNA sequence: TGTGCCAGCAGCTTGACCCTGGGAGATACGCAGTATTTT.

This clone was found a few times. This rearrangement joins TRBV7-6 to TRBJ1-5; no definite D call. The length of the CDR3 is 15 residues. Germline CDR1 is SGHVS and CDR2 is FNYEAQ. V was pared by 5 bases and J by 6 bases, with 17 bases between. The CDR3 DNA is TGTGCCAGCAGCCCTGACCCGGGAGGGCGTCAGCCCCAGCATTTT. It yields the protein CASSPDPGGRQPQHF. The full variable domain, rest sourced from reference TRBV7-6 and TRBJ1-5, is GAGVSQSPRYKVTKRGQDVALRCDPISGHVSLYWYRQALGQGPEFLTYFNYEAQQDKSGLPNDRFSAERPEGSISTLTIQRTEQRDSAMYRCASSPDPGGRQPQHFGDGTRLSIL.

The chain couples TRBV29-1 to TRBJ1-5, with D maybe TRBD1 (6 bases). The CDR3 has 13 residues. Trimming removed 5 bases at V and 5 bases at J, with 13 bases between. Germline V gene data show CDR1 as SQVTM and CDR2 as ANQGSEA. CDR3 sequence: CSVNLGGHQPQHF. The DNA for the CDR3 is TGCAGCGTTAATCTCGGGGGGCATCAGCCCCAGCATTTT.

CDR3 DNA: TGCGCCAGCAGCGCCGACCACCTCGAGCAGTACTTC. It codes for CASSADHLEQYF. This chain connects TRBV5-1 to TRBJ2-7; D gene ambiguous. Germline V gives CDR1 SGHRS, CDR2 YFSETQ. The germline V and J ends were trimmed by 4 bases and 6 bases, with 11 bases remaining between them. The CDR3 runs to 12 residues.

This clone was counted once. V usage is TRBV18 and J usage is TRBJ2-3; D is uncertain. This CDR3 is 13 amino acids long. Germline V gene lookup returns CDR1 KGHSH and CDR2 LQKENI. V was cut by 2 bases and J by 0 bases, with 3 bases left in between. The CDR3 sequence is CASSPISTDTQYF. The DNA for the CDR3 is TGTGCCAGCTCACCAATTAGCACAGATACGCAGTATTTT.

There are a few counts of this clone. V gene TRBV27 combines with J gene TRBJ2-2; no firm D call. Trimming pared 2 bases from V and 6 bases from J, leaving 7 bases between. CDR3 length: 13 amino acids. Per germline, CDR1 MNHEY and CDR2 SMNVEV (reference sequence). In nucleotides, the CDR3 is TGTGCCAGCAGTTTAACCGGTCCCGGGGAGCTGTTTTTT. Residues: CASSLTGPGELFF.

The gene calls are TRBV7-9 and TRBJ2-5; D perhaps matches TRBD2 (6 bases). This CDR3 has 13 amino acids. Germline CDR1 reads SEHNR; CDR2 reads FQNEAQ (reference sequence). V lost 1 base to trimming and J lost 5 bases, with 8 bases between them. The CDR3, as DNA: TGTGCCAGCAGCTTAGTTCGGGGGGAGACCCAGTACTTC. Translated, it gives CASSLVRGETQYF.

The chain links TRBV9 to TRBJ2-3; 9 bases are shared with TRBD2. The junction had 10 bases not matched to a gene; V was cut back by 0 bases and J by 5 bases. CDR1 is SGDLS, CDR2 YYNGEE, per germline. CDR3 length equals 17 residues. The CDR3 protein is CASSVGLAGLSRDTQYF. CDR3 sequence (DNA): TGTGCCAGCAGCGTAGGCCTAGCGGGACTCTCGAGAGATACGCAGTATTTT.

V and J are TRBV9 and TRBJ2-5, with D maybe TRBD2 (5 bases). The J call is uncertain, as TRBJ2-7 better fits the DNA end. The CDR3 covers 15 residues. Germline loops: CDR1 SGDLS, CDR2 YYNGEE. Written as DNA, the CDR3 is TGTGCCAGCAGCGTACCGAGCGGTAGAAACTACGAGCAGTACTTC. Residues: CASSVPSGRNYEQYF.

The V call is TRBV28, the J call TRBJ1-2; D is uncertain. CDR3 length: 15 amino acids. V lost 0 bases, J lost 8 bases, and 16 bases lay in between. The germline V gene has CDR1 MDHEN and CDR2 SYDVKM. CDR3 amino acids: CASSLWSGNLLGYTF. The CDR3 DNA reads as TGTGCCAGCAGTTTATGGTCGGGGAACCTCCTAGGCTACACCTTC.

CDR3 DNA sequence: TGTGCCAGCTCCCCTCGGGATACCGGGGAGCTGTTTTTT. Protein product: CASSPRDTGELFF. This chain uses TRBV18 with TRBJ2-2; a weak D match, TRBD2 (5 bases). The V end lost 6 bases, the J end lost 5 bases, and 10 bases lay between the germline ends. This CDR3 has 13 amino acids. The germline V gene has CDR1 KGHSH and CDR2 LQKENI.

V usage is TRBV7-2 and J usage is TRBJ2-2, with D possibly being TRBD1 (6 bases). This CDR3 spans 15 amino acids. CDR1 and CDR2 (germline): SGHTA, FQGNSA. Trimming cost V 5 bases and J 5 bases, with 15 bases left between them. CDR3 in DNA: TGTGCCAGCAGCCCACAGGGAAGAGGGACCGGGGAGCTGTTTTTT. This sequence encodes CASSPQGRGTGELFF.

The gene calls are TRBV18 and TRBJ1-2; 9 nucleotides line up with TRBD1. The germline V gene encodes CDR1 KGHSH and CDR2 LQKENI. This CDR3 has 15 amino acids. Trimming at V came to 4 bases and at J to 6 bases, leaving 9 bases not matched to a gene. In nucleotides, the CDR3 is TGTGCCAGCTCACTAAAACAGGGGGCTAGGGATGGCTACACCTTC. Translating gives CASSLKQGARDGYTF.

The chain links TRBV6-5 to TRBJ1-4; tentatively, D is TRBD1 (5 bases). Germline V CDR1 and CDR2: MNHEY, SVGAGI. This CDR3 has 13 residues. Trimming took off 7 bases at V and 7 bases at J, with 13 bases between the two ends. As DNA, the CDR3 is TGTGCCAGCACCAGGGAATTCGGTGAAAAACTGTTTTTT. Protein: CASTREFGEKLFF.

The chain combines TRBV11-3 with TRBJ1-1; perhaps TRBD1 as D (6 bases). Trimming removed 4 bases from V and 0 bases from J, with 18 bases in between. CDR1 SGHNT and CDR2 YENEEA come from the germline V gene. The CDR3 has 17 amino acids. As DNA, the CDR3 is TGTGCCAGCAGCTCCGGACAGATCTCCTCCATGAACACTGAAGCTTTCTTT. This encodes CASSSGQISSMNTEAFF.

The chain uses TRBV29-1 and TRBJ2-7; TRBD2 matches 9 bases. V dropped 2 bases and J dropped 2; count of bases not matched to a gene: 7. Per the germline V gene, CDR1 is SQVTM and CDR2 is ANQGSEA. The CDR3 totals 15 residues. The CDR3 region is CSVEHLEREAYEQYF. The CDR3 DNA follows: TGCAGCGTTGAACATTTGGAGCGGGAGGCCTACGAGCAGTACTTC.

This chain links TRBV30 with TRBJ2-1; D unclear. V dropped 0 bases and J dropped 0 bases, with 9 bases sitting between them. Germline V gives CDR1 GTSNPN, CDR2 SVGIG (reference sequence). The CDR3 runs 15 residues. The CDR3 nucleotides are TGTGCCTGGAGTGTATCGGTACTCTCCTACAATGAGCAGTTCTTC. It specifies CAWSVSVLSYNEQFF.

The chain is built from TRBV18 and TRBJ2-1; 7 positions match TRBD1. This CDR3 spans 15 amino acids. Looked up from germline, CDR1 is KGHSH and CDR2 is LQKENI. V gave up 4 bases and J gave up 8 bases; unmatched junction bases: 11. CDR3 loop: CASSQQTGSIDEQFF. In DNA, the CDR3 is TGTGCCAGCTCACAACAGACAGGGTCGATTGATGAGCAGTTCTTC.

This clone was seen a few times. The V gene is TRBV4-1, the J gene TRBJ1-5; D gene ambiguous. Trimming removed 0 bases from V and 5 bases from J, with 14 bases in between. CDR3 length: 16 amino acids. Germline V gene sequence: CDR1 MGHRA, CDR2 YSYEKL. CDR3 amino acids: CASSQDAAIRDQPQHF. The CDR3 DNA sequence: TGCGCCAGCAGCCAAGATGCGGCAATAAGGGATCAGCCCCAGCATTTT.

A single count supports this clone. The CDR3 region has the DNA TGTGCCAGCAGTGATCGGACAGGGGGCGTGCGGTACTTC. It codes for CASSDRTGGVRYF. This chain links TRBV2 with TRBJ2-7, with 11 bases lining up with TRBD1. The CDR3 spans 13 residues. With 3 bases clipped from V and 12 bases from J, the junction kept 7 bases outside the gene matches. Germline V CDR1 and CDR2: SNHLY, FYNNEI.

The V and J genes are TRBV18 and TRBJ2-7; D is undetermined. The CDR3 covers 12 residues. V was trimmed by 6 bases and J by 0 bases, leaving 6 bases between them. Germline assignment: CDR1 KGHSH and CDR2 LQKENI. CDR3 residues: CASSASSYEQYF. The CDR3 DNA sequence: TGTGCCAGCTCGGCTAGCTCCTACGAGCAGTACTTC. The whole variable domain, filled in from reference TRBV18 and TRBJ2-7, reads NAGVMQNPRHLVRRRGQEARLRCSPMKGHSHVYWYRQLPEEGLKFMVYLQKENIIDESGMPKERFSAEFPKEGPSILRIQQVVRGDSAAYFCASSASSYEQYFGPGTRLTVT.

The DNA of the CDR3 is TGTGCCAGCAGCCAACAGGGAGAACTAGCCAAAAACATTCAGTACTTC. Translated, it gives CASSQQGELAKNIQYF. The gene calls are TRBV16 and TRBJ2-4; D may match TRBD1 or TRBD2 (5 bases each). From germline, CDR1 is KGHSY and CDR2 FQNENV. The CDR3 totals 16 residues. V lost 2 bases, J lost 0 bases, and 11 bases lay in between.

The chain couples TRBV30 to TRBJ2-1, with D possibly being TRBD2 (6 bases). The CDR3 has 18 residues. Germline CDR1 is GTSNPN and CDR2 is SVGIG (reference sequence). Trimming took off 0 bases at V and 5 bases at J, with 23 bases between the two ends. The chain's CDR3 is CAWSVRGFGTGVDNEQFF. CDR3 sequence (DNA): TGTGCCTGGAGTGTTCGGGGGTTCGGGACTGGCGTGGACAATGAGCAGTTCTTC.

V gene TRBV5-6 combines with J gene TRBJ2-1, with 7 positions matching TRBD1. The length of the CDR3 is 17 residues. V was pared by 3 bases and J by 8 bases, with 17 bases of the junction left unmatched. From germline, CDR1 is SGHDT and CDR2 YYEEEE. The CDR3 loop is CASSSMKRTGGMDEQFF. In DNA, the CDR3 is TGTGCCAGCAGCTCGATGAAACGGACAGGAGGTATGGATGAGCAGTTCTTC.

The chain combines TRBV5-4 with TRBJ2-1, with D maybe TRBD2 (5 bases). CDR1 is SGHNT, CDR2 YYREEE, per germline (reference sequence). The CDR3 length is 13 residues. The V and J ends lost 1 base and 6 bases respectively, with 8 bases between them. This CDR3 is CASSLSLANEQFF. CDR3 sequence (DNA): TGTGCCAGCAGCTTGAGTCTAGCCAATGAGCAGTTCTTC.